The clone carrying this TCR beta chain has only one observation. This record belongs to a study of blood T cells in healthy people across ages. The wider study: Every two T cells gave about one barcoded beta molecule via template switching.

Germline V CDR1 and CDR2: SGDLS, YYNGEE. The CDR3 spans 11 residues. Trimming left V 3 bases short and J 7 bases short, with 8 bases between. A second PCR of roughly 7 to 11 cycles used a sample-barcoded 5' primer and a J-beta primer mix. TCRdb used MiXCR to reprocess the 5' RACE reads, holding one entry per CDR3 protein. This sample carries about 900,000 distinct CDR3 sequences, about 44% of them seen once, and the ten largest clones take 13%. Sequenced input: blood. The chain employs TRBV9 and TRBJ2-7; D remains unclear. The sequence was collected from a man aged 25-40 years in good health. The CDR3 spells CASSGMDEQYF. The CDR3 DNA is TGTGCCAGCAGCGGCATGGATGAGCAGTACTTC.